This T cell receptor beta chain was obtained from a study of blood T cell repertoires in COVID-19. Looking at the study overall: From the United States, Italy and Spain came samples of acute and convalescent COVID-19. Nucleic acid was either cDNA or gDNA, and it came from T cells, B-cell-depleted T cells, or PBMCs.

Per the study methods: For nucleated cells, counts were estimated from reference gene primer amplification. TCRdb's copy holds only in-frame clones and misses some; the assay was immunoSEQ multiplex PCR. From that table come the V and J calls and clone size; the DNA was used to work out D and trimming. The table records roughly 160,000 clones, 80% to 90% of them present only once. This CDR3 spans 16 amino acids. Trimming removed 1 base from V and 6 bases from J, with 19 bases in between. Germline V gives CDR1 LGHNA, CDR2 YNFKEQ. Sequencing input: peripheral blood. The chain carries TRBV4-2 and TRBJ2-7; possible D gene TRBD1, 6 bases. This receptor was obtained from a woman between 65 and 79 years old who had recovered from COVID-19. CDR3 residues: CASSQAHRASLSEQYF. For the CDR3, the DNA is TGTGCCAGCAGCCAAGCCCACAGGGCTTCCCTATCCGAGCAGTACTTC.